The 16 T cell receptor beta chains below all came from one sample that was sequenced in a study of persistence of HIV-infected CD4 T cells. The libraries were made with immunoSEQ version 4 in survey mode. Method: immunoSEQ multiplex PCR; TCRdb's copy keeps in-frame clones and lacks some. In the table there are some 49,000 clones, 70% to 90% of which are singletons. These receptors are not linked to any known antigen. Nonspecific anti-CD3/anti-CD28 bead stimulation represents the broad CD4+ T cell repertoire. CD4+ T cells upregulating both CD40 ligand and CD69 were sorted as responding cells. Here the sequenced sample was CD4+ T cells sorted from PBMCs after approximately 18-hour stimulation, taken from a patient who received antiretroviral therapy. All receptors derive from an adult woman with HIV who was CMV-seropositive.

The chain links TRBV28 to TRBJ1-1, with D uncertain. Germline V lookup: CDR1 MDHEN, CDR2 SYDVKM. Between the trimmed V and J ends, which lost 7 bases and 4 bases, there was a span of 13 bases. This CDR3 contains 13 residues. The CDR3 sequence is CASIGKKRTEAFF. The CDR3 DNA reads as TGTGCCAGCATCGGGAAGAAGCGCACTGAAGCTTTCTTT.

V is TRBV6-5 and J is TRBJ2-7; D uncertain. The CDR3 spans 14 residues. The V and J ends lost 0 bases and 1 base respectively, with 7 bases between them. Germline lookup yields CDR1 MNHEY and CDR2 SVGAGI. CDR3 residues: CASSYSTSSYEQYF. CDR3 bases: TGTGCCAGCAGTTACTCGACAAGTTCCTACGAGCAGTACTTC.

This clone has only one observation. V usage is TRBV10-3 and J usage is TRBJ1-6; 7 bases are a match to TRBD1. There are 15 residues in the CDR3. Per germline, CDR1 ENHRY and CDR2 SYGVKD. V lost 5 bases and J lost 6; bases outside the gene matches: 7. The CDR3 bases are TGTGCCATCAGTCCCGGGGCAGGGGGTAATTCACCCCTCCACTTT. This translates into CAISPGAGGNSPLHF.

The CDR3, as DNA: TGTGCCAGCAGAGGGCCTGGGGGGGACACTGAAGCTTTCTTT. Translating it yields CASRGPGGDTEAFF. V gene TRBV5-4 combines with J gene TRBJ1-1, with a weak D call TRBD1 (5 bases). Germline CDR1 and CDR2: SGHNT and YYREEE (reference sequence). V lost 5 bases, J lost 3 bases, and 14 bases lay in between. The CDR3 loop spans 14 amino acids.

The gene calls are TRBV7-8 and TRBJ2-3; D possibly uses TRBD1 or TRBD2 (5 bases each). V gave up 2 bases and J gave up 6 bases, with 15 bases separating them. In germline, CDR1 is SGHVS, CDR2 FQNEAQ. This CDR3 contains 15 residues. The CDR3 region has the DNA TGTGCCAGCAGCTTATCTGGTGGGGGAGTCGATACGCAGTATTTT. Translating it yields CASSLSGGGVDTQYF.

This sequence joins TRBV30 and TRBJ1-2, with unresolved D. Germline V gene data show CDR1 as GTSNPN and CDR2 as SVGIG (reference sequence). This CDR3 comprises 12 residues. V was pared by 1 base and J by 6 bases, with 9 bases between. This chain's CDR3 is CAWSGGRDGYTF. The CDR3 DNA reads as TGTGCCTGGAGTGGGGGAAGGGATGGCTACACCTTC.

V and J are TRBV24-1 and TRBJ2-1, with D perhaps matching TRBD2 (6 bases). Trimming pared 7 bases from V and 7 bases from J, leaving 13 bases between. This CDR3 region has 13 residues. Germline loops: CDR1 KGHDR, CDR2 SFDVKD. The CDR3 sequence is CATSQPGVNEQFF. The CDR3 DNA sequence: TGTGCCACCAGCCAGCCGGGGGTGAATGAGCAGTTCTTC.

V is TRBV14 and J is TRBJ1-6; the D gene is possibly TRBD1 (5 bases). The V gene's germline CDR1 is SGHDN and CDR2 FVKESK. Trimming shortened V by 0 bases and J by 9 bases, and 15 bases separated the two germline ends. This CDR3 contains 16 residues. The CDR3 sequence: CASSQDKGRVPSPLHF. The CDR3, as DNA: TGTGCCAGCAGCCAAGATAAAGGCAGGGTCCCTTCACCCCTCCACTTT.

The sample holds one count of this clone. The rearrangement uses TRBV5-6 and TRBJ1-2; 10 bases match TRBD1. The CDR3 consists of 15 residues. CDR1 is SGHDT, CDR2 YYEEEE, per germline. The ends lost 0 bases at V and 2 bases at J; junction bases unmatched: 1. The CDR3: CASSLGDRGNYGYTF. CDR3 nucleotide sequence: TGTGCCAGCAGCTTGGGGGACAGGGGAAACTATGGCTACACCTTC.

The genes are TRBV5-6 and TRBJ2-7; D uncertain. CDR1 and CDR2 from the germline V gene are SGHDT and YYEEEE. The CDR3 contains 12 residues. The ends were cut back, 4 bases at V and 3 bases at J, with 8 bases in the middle. The chain's CDR3 is CASSGRLYEQYF. Here the CDR3 DNA reads TGTGCCAGCAGCGGGCGGCTCTACGAGCAGTACTTC.

This clone showed up just once. This chain joins TRBV10-3 and TRBJ1-2, with 9 positions matching TRBD1. This CDR3 region has 13 residues. Germline trimming cut 5 bases from V and 8 bases from J; bases unmatched to any gene: 6. The germline gives CDR1 ENHRY, CDR2 SYGVKD. Here the CDR3 DNA reads TGTGCCATCAGTTCGACAGGGGGAGAGGGCTACACCTTC. It codes for CAISSTGGEGYTF.

CDR3: CASSLRPAGDTIYF. The CDR3, as DNA: TGTGCCAGCTCCTTAAGGCCGGCGGGGGACACCATATATTTT. The rearrangement joins TRBV18 to TRBJ1-3; a weak D match, TRBD1 (5 bases). V was cut by 6 bases and J by 8 bases, with 17 bases left in between. The CDR3 loop spans 14 amino acids. In germline, CDR1 is KGHSH, CDR2 LQKENI.

This chain links TRBV18 with TRBJ1-5, with TRBD1 matching over 7 bases. V lost 3 bases, J lost 6 bases, and 2 bases stayed unmatched. The CDR3 spans 13 residues. The germline gives CDR1 KGHSH, CDR2 LQKENI. In DNA form, the CDR3 reads TGTGCCAGCTCACCCGGACAGGTTCAGCCCCAGCATTTT. Protein: CASSPGQVQPQHF.

The rearrangement uses TRBV25-1 and TRBJ1-1, with 11 nucleotides matching TRBD1. This CDR3 has 14 residues. From germline, CDR1 is MGHDK and CDR2 SYGVNS. V trimming: 6 bases; J trimming: 4 bases; junction bases outside the gene matches: 4. As DNA, the CDR3 is TGTGCCAGCAGGGGACAGGGGGAGGTCACTGAAGCTTTCTTT. This translates into CASRGQGEVTEAFF.

The chain has TRBV7-2 and TRBJ1-5, with D maybe TRBD1 (5 bases). Germline V gene lookup returns CDR1 SGHTA and CDR2 FQGNSA. The CDR3 consists of 15 residues. V dropped 1 base and J dropped 7 bases, with 14 bases sitting between them. The CDR3 DNA sequence: TGTGCCAGCAGCTTAGATGGGGCTTCCGGGCAGCCCCAGCATTTT. This encodes CASSLDGASGQPQHF.

The chain has TRBV6-6 and TRBJ1-5; D may be TRBD1 (5 bases). This CDR3 spans 16 amino acids. Germline CDR1 reads MNHNY; CDR2 reads SVGAGI (reference sequence). Trimming stripped 2 bases from V and 2 bases from J, with 13 bases between. CDR3 protein: CASSYPVRGRNQPQHF. As DNA, the CDR3 is TGTGCCAGCAGTTACCCGGTGAGGGGCCGCAATCAGCCCCAGCATTTT.